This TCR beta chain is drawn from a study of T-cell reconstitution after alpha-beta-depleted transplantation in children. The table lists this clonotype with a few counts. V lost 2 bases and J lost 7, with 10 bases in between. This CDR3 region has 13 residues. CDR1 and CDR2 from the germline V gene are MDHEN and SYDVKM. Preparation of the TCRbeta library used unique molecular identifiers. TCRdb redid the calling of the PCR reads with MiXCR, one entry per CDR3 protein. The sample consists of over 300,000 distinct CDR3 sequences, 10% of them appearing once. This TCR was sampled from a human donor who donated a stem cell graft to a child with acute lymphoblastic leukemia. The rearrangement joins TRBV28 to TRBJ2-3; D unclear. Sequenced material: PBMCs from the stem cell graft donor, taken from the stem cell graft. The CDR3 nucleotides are TGTGCCAGCAGTTTACTCCAGCCAAATACGCAGTATTTT. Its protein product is CASSLLQPNTQYF.